This T cell receptor beta chain was observed in a study of blood T cell repertoires in COVID-19. About the study: The United States, Italy and Spain were the sources of the acute and convalescent COVID-19 samples. T cells, B-cell-depleted T cells, or PBMCs supplied cDNA or gDNA.

Seattle patients were enrolled during active infection and followed longitudinally. Per the original data handling: Nucleated cell counts were estimated from reference gene primer amplification. The data were produced by immunoSEQ multiplex PCR, yet TCRdb's version contains in-frame clones alone and is incomplete. The DNA gave D and trimming, while V, J and clone size come from that table. The sample lists some 220,000 clones, around 86% occurring once. The CDR3 spans 14 residues. Trimming at V came to 5 bases and at J to 3 bases, leaving 5 bases not matched to a gene. Germline V gene sequence: CDR1 SGHAT, CDR2 FQNNGV.

This chain links TRBV11-2 with TRBJ2-3, with 7 bases that match TRBD1. The sequencing sample was made of peripheral blood. The receptor's source is a woman aged 70-85 years with COVID-19, enrolled during active disease. The CDR3 nucleotides read TGTGCCAGCAGCGCCTCGACAGGGACAGATACGCAGTATTTT. Its translation is CASSASTGTDTQYF.